This note documents a single T cell receptor (beta chain) sequence. The data originate from a study of blood T cell repertoires in COVID-19. Study-wide context: COVID-19 samples from acute and convalescent phases originated in the United States, Italy and Spain. PBMCs, B-cell-depleted T cells, or T cells were the source of the cDNA or gDNA that made up the material.

V lost 4 bases, J lost 0 bases, and 21 bases lay in between. Per the germline V gene, CDR1 is LGHDT and CDR2 is YNNKEL (reference sequence). The length of the CDR3 is 18 residues. Original methodology: Estimates of nucleated cell counts were drawn from the amplification of reference gene primers. Profiled with immunoSEQ multiplex PCR; TCRdb holds only in-frame clones, not every one. V and J calls and clone size are as listed in that table; D and trimming were resolved from the DNA. The data contain a few hundred thousand clones, around 87% of them seen just once; the ten biggest clones take up 5.5% to 9%.

The TCR sequence derives from a woman in her 70s with active or convalescent COVID-19. The chain employs TRBV3-1 (or the pseudogene TRBV3-2) and TRBJ1-1, with D unclear. The sample was peripheral blood. The CDR3 protein is CASSRKWALSGMNTEAFF. The CDR3 nucleotides read TGTGCCAGCAGCCGAAAATGGGCCCTCAGCGGCATGAACACTGAAGCTTTCTTT.